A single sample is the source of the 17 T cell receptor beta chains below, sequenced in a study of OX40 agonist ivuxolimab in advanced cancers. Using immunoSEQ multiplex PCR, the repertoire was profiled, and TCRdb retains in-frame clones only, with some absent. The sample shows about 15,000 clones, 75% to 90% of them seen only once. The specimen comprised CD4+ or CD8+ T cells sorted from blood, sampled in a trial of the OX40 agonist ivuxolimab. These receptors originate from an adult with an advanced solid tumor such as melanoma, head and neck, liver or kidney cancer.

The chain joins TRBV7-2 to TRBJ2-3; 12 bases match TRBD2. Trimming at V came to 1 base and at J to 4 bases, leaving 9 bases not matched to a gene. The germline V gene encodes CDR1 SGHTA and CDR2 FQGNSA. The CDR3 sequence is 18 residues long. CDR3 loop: CASSLVRLAGGWADTQYF. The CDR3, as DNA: TGTGCCAGCAGCTTAGTTAGGCTAGCGGGAGGGTGGGCAGATACGCAGTATTTT.

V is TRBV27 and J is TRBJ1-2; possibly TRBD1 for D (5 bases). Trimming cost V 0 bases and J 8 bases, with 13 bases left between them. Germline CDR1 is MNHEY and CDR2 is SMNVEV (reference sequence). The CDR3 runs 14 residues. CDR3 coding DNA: TGTGCCAGCAGTTTATCGGCGGGGGGTTTCGGCTACACCTTC. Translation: CASSLSAGGFGYTF.

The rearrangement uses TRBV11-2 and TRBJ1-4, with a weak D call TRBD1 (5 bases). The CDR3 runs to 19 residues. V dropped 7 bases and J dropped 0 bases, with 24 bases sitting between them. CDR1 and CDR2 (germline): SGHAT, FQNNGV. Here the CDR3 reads CASTYPRGEISATNEKLFF. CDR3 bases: TGTGCCAGCACCTACCCCCGAGGGGAGATTTCTGCAACTAATGAAAAACTGTTTTTT.

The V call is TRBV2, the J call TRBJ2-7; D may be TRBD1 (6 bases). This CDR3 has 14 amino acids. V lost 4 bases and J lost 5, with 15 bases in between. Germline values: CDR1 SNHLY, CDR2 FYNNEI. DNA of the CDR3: TGTGCCAGCAGTGTGTTGCAGGGGATAGACGAGCAGTACTTC. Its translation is CASSVLQGIDEQYF.

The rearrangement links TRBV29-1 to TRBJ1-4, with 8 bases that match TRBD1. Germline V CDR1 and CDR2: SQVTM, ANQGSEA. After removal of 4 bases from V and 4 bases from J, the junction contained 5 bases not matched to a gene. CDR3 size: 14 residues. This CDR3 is CSVGTGFGNEKLFF. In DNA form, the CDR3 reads TGCAGCGTTGGGACAGGGTTCGGTAATGAAAAACTGTTTTTT. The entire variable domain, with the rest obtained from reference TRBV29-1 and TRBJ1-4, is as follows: SAVISQKPSRDICQRGTSLTIQCQVDSQVTMMFWYRQQPGQSLTLIATANQGSEATYESGFVIDKFPISRPNLTFSTLTVSNMSPEDSSIYLCSVGTGFGNEKLFFGSGTQLSVL.

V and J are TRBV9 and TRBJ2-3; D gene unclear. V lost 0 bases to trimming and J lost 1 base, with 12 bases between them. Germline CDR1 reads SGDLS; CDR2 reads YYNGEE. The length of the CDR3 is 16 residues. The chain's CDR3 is CASSVAGYSRTDTQYF. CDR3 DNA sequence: TGTGCCAGCAGCGTAGCAGGCTACAGCCGCACAGATACGCAGTATTTT. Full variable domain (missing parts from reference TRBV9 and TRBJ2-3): DSGVTQTPKHLITATGQRVTLRCSPRSGDLSVYWYQQSLDQGLQFLIQYYNGEERAKGNILERFSAQQFPDLHSELNLSSLELGDSALYFCASSVAGYSRTDTQYFGPGTRLTVL.

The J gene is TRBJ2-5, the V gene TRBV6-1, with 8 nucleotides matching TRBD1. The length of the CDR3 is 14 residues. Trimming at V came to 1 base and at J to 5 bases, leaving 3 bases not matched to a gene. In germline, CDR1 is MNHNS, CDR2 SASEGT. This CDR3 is CASSEGRDRETQYF. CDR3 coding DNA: TGTGCCAGCAGTGAAGGCCGGGACAGGGAGACCCAGTACTTC.

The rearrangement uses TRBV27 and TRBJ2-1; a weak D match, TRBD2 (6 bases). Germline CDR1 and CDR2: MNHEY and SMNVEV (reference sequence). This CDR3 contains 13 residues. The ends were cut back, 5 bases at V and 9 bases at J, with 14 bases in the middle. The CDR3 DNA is TGTGCCAGCAGTAGACTAGGAGTCGGTGAGCAGTTCTTC. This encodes CASSRLGVGEQFF.

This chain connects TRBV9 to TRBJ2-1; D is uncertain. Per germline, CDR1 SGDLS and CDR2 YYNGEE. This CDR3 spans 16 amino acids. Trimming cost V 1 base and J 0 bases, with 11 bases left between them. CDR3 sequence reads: CASSVSGTVSYNEQFF. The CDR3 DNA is TGTGCCAGCAGCGTAAGTGGAACAGTCTCCTACAATGAGCAGTTCTTC.

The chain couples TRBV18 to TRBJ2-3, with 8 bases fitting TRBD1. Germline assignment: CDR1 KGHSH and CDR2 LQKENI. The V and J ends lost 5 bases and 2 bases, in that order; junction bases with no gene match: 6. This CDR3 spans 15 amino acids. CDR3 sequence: CASSGGQVPTDTQYF. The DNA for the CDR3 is TGTGCCAGCTCAGGGGGACAGGTCCCCACAGATACGCAGTATTTT.

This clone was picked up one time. The CDR3 DNA is TGTGCCAGTAGTATGCGGGAGTACCAAGAGACCCAGTACTTC. This translates into CASSMREYQETQYF. This chain uses TRBV19 with TRBJ2-5, with TRBD2 matching 7 bases. This CDR3 contains 14 residues. Germline CDR1 is LNHDA and CDR2 is SQIVND (reference sequence). Trimming cost V 3 bases and J 0 bases; bases outside gene matches: 1.

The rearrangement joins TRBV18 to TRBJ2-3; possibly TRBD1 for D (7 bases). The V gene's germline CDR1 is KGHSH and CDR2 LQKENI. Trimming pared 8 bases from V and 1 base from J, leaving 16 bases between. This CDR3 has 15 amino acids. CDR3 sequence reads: CASNQGGGGTDTQYF. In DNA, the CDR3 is TGTGCCAGCAACCAGGGGGGAGGCGGCACAGATACGCAGTATTTT.

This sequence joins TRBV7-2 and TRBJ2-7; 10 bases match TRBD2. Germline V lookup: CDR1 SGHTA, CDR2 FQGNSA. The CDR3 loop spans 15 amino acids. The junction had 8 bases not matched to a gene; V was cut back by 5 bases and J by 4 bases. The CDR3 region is CASSARLAGLYEQYF. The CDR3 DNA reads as TGTGCCAGCAGCGCCAGACTAGCGGGCCTGTACGAGCAGTACTTC.

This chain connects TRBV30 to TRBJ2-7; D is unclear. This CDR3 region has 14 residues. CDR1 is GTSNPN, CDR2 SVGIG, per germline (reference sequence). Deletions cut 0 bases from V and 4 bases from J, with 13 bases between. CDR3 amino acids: CAWSVLGSGYEQYF. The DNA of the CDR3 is TGTGCCTGGAGTGTACTCGGCAGTGGATACGAGCAGTACTTC. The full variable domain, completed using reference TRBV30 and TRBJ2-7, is SQTIHQWPATLVQPVGSPLSLECTVEGTSNPNLYWYRQAAGRGLQLLFYSVGIGQISSEVPQNLSASRPQDRQFILSSKKLLLSDSGFYLCAWSVLGSGYEQYFGPGTRLTVT.

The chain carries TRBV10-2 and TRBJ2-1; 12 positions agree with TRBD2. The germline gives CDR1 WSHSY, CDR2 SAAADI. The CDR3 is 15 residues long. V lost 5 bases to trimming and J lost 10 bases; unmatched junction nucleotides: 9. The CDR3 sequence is CASSPWTSGKEEQFF. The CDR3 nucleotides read TGCGCCAGCAGTCCATGGACTAGCGGGAAGGAAGAGCAGTTCTTC.

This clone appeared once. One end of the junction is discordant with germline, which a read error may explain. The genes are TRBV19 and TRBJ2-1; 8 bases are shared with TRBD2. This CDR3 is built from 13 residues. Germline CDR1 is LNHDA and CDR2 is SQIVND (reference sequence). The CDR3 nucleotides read TGTGCCAGTAGTATGGCGGGAGGCGGGGCTGGGATCTTC. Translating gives CASSMAGGGAGIF.

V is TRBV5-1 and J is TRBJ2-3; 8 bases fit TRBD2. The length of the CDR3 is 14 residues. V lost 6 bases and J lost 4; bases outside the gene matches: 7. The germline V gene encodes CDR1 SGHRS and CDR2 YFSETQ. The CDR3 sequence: CASTLAGSADTQYF. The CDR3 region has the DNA TGCGCCAGCACATTAGCGGGATCGGCAGATACGCAGTATTTT. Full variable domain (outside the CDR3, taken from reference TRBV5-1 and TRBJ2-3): KAGVTQTPRYLIKTRGQQVTLSCSPISGHRSVSWYQQTPGQGLQFLFEYFSETQRNKGNFPGRFSGRQFSNSRSEMNVSTLELGDSALYLCASTLAGSADTQYFGPGTRLTVL.